This T cell receptor (beta chain) emerged from a study of preoperative IRX-2 immunotherapy in early breast cancer. Some clones are missing from TCRdb's copy, which holds only in-frame ones; the method was immunoSEQ multiplex PCR. The sample yields roughly 29,000 clones, nearly 90% seen once. Germline CDR1 SGHDN, CDR2 FVKESK. The CDR3 covers 14 residues. Trimming removed 3 bases from V and 6 bases from J; junction bases left unmatched: 6. Treatment of the sample: preoperative locoregional IRX-2 cytokine immunotherapy. This phase Ib study tested locoregional IRX-2 cytokine immunotherapy given before surgery.

The sequence was obtained from a human donor with breast cancer. This chain connects TRBV14 to TRBJ2-7, with 9 bases fitting TRBD1. This material was obtained from a patient treated with IRX-2 immunotherapy. The CDR3 DNA follows: TGTGCCAGCAGCCAGCCGGGACAGGGAGGCGAGCAGTACTTC. This encodes CASSQPGQGGEQYF. The full variable domain, in which reference TRBV14 and TRBJ2-7 provide the parts outside the CDR3, is EAGVTQFPSHSVIEKGQTVTLRCDPISGHDNLYWYRRVMGKEIKFLLHFVKESKQDESGMPNNRFLAERTGGTYSTLKVQPAELEDSGVYFCASSQPGQGGEQYFGPGTRLTVT.